The 2 T cell receptor beta chains below come from one sample, sequenced in a study of vaccination effects on CD4 cells after COVID-19. Peptide-pool stimulation followed by sequencing identified expanded antigen-specific CD4+ clonotypes in the ViraFEST assay. Isolating CD4+ T cells followed less than 11 days of culture. The person acquired a PCR-confirmed SARS-CoV-2 infection between March and December 2020. No antigen is known for these receptors. Assay: immunoSEQ multiplex PCR; the TCRdb copy retains only in-frame clones and omits some. Counted here are 70,000 or so clones, roughly two thirds occurring once; the ten biggest clones make up around 5%. The sequenced sample was CD4+ T cells from PBMCs cultured with HIV peptides, obtained before COVID-19 vaccination. Sample subset: HIV-1 Nef peptide pool negative control/reference culture. These receptors all come from a human donor who had a prior SARS-CoV-2 infection.

V usage is TRBV9 and J usage is TRBJ2-3; TRBD2 agrees at 8 bases. The germline CDR1 and CDR2 sequences are SGDLS and YYNGEE. The CDR3 is 16 amino acids. The ends lost 4 bases at V and 3 bases at J; junction bases unmatched: 10. The CDR3 sequence is CASSPRIAGNTDTQYF. The CDR3 DNA follows: TGTGCCAGCAGCCCCAGGATAGCGGGGAATACAGATACGCAGTATTTT.

This chain links TRBV6-1 with TRBJ1-1; 7 nucleotides match TRBD1. The germline V gene has CDR1 MNHNS and CDR2 SASEGT. J lost 5 bases, V lost 4 bases, and 19 bases had no gene match. This CDR3 is 18 amino acids long. For the CDR3, the DNA is TGTGCCAGCAGTGGCACTCCGGCAGGGGGAGGGAGGTTGACTGAAGCTTTCTTT. It encodes CASSGTPAGGGRLTEAFF.